The text below deals with one T cell receptor beta chain. These data originate in a study of blood T cell repertoires in COVID-19. The CDR3 loop spans 15 amino acids. The trim removed 2 bases at V and 5 bases at J, leaving 7 bases unmatched. Germline CDR1 is MNHNY and CDR2 is SVGAGI (reference sequence). Profiling relied on immunoSEQ multiplex PCR, and the TCRdb table lists in-frame clones only, not all of them. This sample has 140,000 to 150,000 clones; approximately 90% occur once, and the top ten carry roughly 2.9%. The sequence was obtained from a man aged 60 to 69 with active or convalescent COVID-19. Sequences were obtained from peripheral blood. The rearrangement joins TRBV6-6 to TRBJ2-7, with 9 bases fitting TRBD2. The chain's CDR3 is CASSYGGLAFDEQYF. Written as DNA, the CDR3 is TGTGCCAGCAGTTACGGGGGACTAGCTTTCGACGAGCAGTACTTC.